The 20 T cell receptor beta chains listed next were all sequenced from one sample in a study of T cells after yellow fever vaccination. One entry per CDR3 protein, called by TCRdb with MiXCR from the 5' RACE reads. The repertoire has 100,000 to 150,000 distinct CDR3 sequences, over 8% of them found once; the top ten carry 40%. The source material was CD8+ T cells sorted from PBMCs, sampled on the day of the yellow fever booster vaccination. All receptors come from a young man who received the YFV17D yellow fever vaccine.

Details on this clonotype: Because it lacks the conserved phenylalanine or tryptophan at the end, this CDR3 is likely a read error. This rearrangement joins TRBV20-1 to TRBJ1-6; 12 nucleotides agree with TRBD1. V trimming: 3 bases; J trimming: 10 bases; junction bases outside the gene matches: 7. In germline, CDR1 is DFQATT, CDR2 SNEGSKA (reference sequence). The CDR3 has 15 residues. The CDR3 here is CSARGGDRGLSPLHI. CDR3 sequence (DNA): TGCAGTGCTAGGGGTGGGGACAGGGGGCTCTCACCCCTCCACATT.

The chain is built from TRBV19 and TRBJ2-5, with 8 positions matching TRBD2. There are 16 residues in the CDR3. The germline V gene encodes CDR1 LNHDA and CDR2 SQIVND (reference sequence). Unmatched junction bases numbered 7, after V lost 3 bases and J lost 1 base. CDR3 in amino acids: CASSISGGAIQETQYF. Written as DNA, the CDR3 is TGTGCCAGTAGTATCTCCGGGGGGGCCATCCAAGAGACCCAGTACTTC.

The chain recombines TRBV5-6 with TRBJ2-2; TRBD2 might be the D (5 bases). V lost 0 bases and J 7 bases, leaving 10 bases between the germline ends. The CDR3 has 14 residues. Germline CDR1 reads SGHDT; CDR2 reads YYEEEE. CDR3 in DNA: TGTGCCAGCAGCTTGGTTAGAGGGTTCGGGGAGCTGTTTTTT. Translating gives CASSLVRGFGELFF.

The CDR3 nucleotides read TGTGCCAGCAGCAAAGCGGGACAGGGGGGAAAATGGAACACCGGGGAGCTGTTTTTT. This encodes CASSKAGQGGKWNTGELFF. J is TRBJ2-2 and V is TRBV21-1; the D segment call TRBD1 is taken from the table without a DNA check. TRBV21-1 is reported as a pseudogene. The CDR3 is 19 amino acids.

The V gene is TRBV4-3, the J gene TRBJ2-1; a possible D gene is TRBD1 (5 bases). The CDR3 is 16 residues long. In germline, CDR1 is LGHNA, CDR2 YSLEER. The ends were cut back, 0 bases at V and 1 base at J, with 10 bases in the middle. The CDR3 loop is CASSQEGSGSYNEQFF. In DNA form, the CDR3 reads TGCGCCAGCAGCCAAGAAGGGTCAGGGTCCTACAATGAGCAGTTCTTC.

This clonotype has a handful of counts. The chain's CDR3 is CASSAGTGGYELFF. CDR3 DNA sequence: TGTGCCAGCAGTGCCGGGACAGGGGGGTACGAACTGTTTTTT. The V gene is TRBV25-1, the J gene TRBJ1-4; 11 bases fit TRBD1. The J segment lost 12 bases and the V segment lost 4 bases, leaving 7 bases of the junction unmatched. Germline V gene sequence: CDR1 MGHDK, CDR2 SYGVNS. CDR3 length: 14 amino acids.

There are a few counts of this clonotype. The rearrangement uses TRBV29-1 and TRBJ1-2; 8 positions agree with TRBD1. The CDR3 covers 14 residues. The germline V gene encodes CDR1 SQVTM and CDR2 ANQGSEA. V was pared by 6 bases and J by 3 bases, with 9 bases of the junction left unmatched. CDR3 residues: CSVDRTGRDYGYTF. CDR3 bases: TGCAGCGTAGATCGGACAGGGAGGGACTATGGCTACACCTTC.

This chain joins TRBV4-2 and TRBJ2-7; D is unresolved. CDR1 LGHNA and CDR2 YNFKEQ come from the germline V gene. V was shortened by 4 bases and J by 3 bases, with 19 bases between the two germline ends. The CDR3 length is 16 residues. The CDR3 sequence: CASSPPFDTVYYEQYF. DNA for the CDR3: TGTGCCAGCAGCCCCCCTTTTGATACGGTTTACTACGAGCAGTACTTC.

The sample holds many counts of this clonotype. This sequence joins TRBV2 and TRBJ2-1, with D tentatively TRBD1 or TRBD2 (6 bases each). The CDR3 length is 12 residues. Per the germline V gene, CDR1 is SNHLY and CDR2 is FYNNEI. Trimming pared 8 bases from V and 8 bases from J, leaving 13 bases between. CDR3 loop: CASDGGGDEQFF. DNA of the CDR3: TGTGCCAGCGACGGAGGGGGAGATGAGCAGTTCTTC.

The chain uses TRBV6-4 and TRBJ2-1; TRBD2 aligns across 15 bases. Germline lookup yields CDR1 MRHNA and CDR2 SNTAGT. Germline trimming cut 5 bases from V and 9 bases from J; bases unmatched to any gene: 11. CDR3 length: 17 residues. Written as DNA, the CDR3 is TGTGCCAGCAGTCCCCAGGGACTAGCGGGGGGAAGCGGTGAGCAGTTCTTC. It encodes CASSPQGLAGGSGEQFF.

The rearrangement joins TRBV4-1 to TRBJ1-2; no clear D. Germline V CDR1 and CDR2: MGHRA, YSYEKL. Trimming cost V 0 bases and J 6 bases, with 14 bases left between them. This CDR3 has 15 residues. The CDR3 region has the DNA TGCGCCAGCAGCCAAGAACCCGGGAGGTCCCATGGCTACACCTTC. Its protein is CASSQEPGRSHGYTF.

This sequence joins TRBV20-1 and TRBJ1-2; D gene uncertain. The V gene lost 0 bases and the J gene lost 8 bases, with 22 bases spanning the gap. Germline assignment: CDR1 DFQATT and CDR2 SNEGSKA (reference sequence). This CDR3 has 16 amino acids. CDR3 bases: TGCAGTGCTAGAGATTTGGACGGGCCGGGAGTAGTAGGCTACACCTTC. Translation gives CSARDLDGPGVVGYTF.

DNA of the CDR3: TGTGCCAGTATACCCATCGGACTAGCGGGGTACAATGAGCAGTTCTTC. Protein: CASIPIGLAGYNEQFF. The rearrangement uses TRBV7-8 and TRBJ2-1, with TRBD2 matching 12 bases. V shed 9 bases and J 4 bases; nucleotides not matched to a gene: 10. In germline, CDR1 is SGHVS, CDR2 FQNEAQ. This CDR3 is built from 16 residues.

The chain is built from TRBV6-2 or TRBV6-3 and TRBJ2-1; 11 bases agree with TRBD2. The germline V gene has CDR1 MNHEY and CDR2 SVGEGT. This CDR3 spans 14 amino acids. V was pared by 8 bases and J by 8 bases, with 8 bases of the junction left unmatched. The CDR3 nucleotides read TGTGCCAGCGCCCTAGCGGGGGGTGGTGATGAGCAGTTCTTC. Translation: CASALAGGGDEQFF.

At least ten counts were recorded for this clonotype. The chain combines TRBV12-3 or TRBV12-4 with TRBJ2-3; possibly TRBD2 for D (6 bases). V lost 6 bases and J lost 6, with 13 bases in between. CDR3 length: 13 residues. CDR3 bases: TGTGCCAGCAGCCTGGCGGGGTTTGATACGCAGTATTTT. Translated: CASSLAGFDTQYF.

This rearrangement joins TRBV10-2 to TRBJ2-1; 16 nucleotides line up with TRBD2. The CDR3 consists of 20 residues. Germline assignment: CDR1 WSHSY and CDR2 SAAADI. With 7 bases clipped from V and 4 bases from J, the junction kept 16 bases outside the gene matches. The CDR3 DNA reads as TGCGCCAGCAATCCCTTGAATGATGGGACTAGCGGGGGGGTTTACAATGAGCAGTTCTTC. This translates into CASNPLNDGTSGGVYNEQFF.

There are a few counts of this clonotype. This chain links TRBV23-1 with TRBJ2-7, with 12 bases fitting TRBD1. TRBV23-1 is identified as an open reading frame with a role that is uncertain. Trimming cost V 4 bases and J 5 bases; bases outside gene matches: 9. This CDR3 is built from 16 residues. DNA of the CDR3: TGCGCCAGCAGTCGTCCCCGGGACAGGGGGCGGAACGAGCAGTACGTC. Residues: CASSRPRDRGRNEQYV.

The CDR3 region has the DNA TGTGCCACCAGTAAAGCGGGGGAGCAAGATACGCAGTATTTT. Its protein product is CATSKAGEQDTQYF. The chain couples TRBV15 to TRBJ2-3; 8 nucleotides line up with TRBD2. Germline assignment: CDR1 LNHNV and CDR2 YYDKDF (reference sequence). This CDR3 spans 14 amino acids. The V and J ends lost 6 bases and 5 bases, in that order; junction bases with no gene match: 7. Looking up the rest from reference TRBV15 and TRBJ2-3 gives the full variable domain: DAMVIQNPRYQVTQFGKPVTLSCSQTLNHNVMYWYQQKSSQAPKLLFHYYDKDFNNEADTPDNFQSRRPNTSFCFLDIRSPGLGDTAMYLCATSKAGEQDTQYFGPGTRLTVL.

The chain carries TRBV4-3 and TRBJ2-1, with no clear D. From germline, CDR1 is LGHNA and CDR2 YSLEER. Trimming removed 5 bases from V and 5 bases from J, with 13 bases in between. The CDR3 has 14 amino acids. CDR3 region: CASSAGVVDNEQFF. For the CDR3, the DNA is TGCGCCAGCAGCGCTGGGGTGGTCGACAATGAGCAGTTCTTC.

This clonotype was seen only a few times. The chain combines TRBV4-1 with TRBJ2-3; 8 bases fit TRBD2. The CDR3 loop spans 17 amino acids. Germline V lookup: CDR1 MGHRA, CDR2 YSYEKL. The J segment lost 2 bases and the V segment lost 4 bases, leaving 11 bases of the junction unmatched. In DNA, the CDR3 is TGCGCCAGCAGCCTTTGGGGAGGTAGCGGGACCACAGATACGCAGTATTTT. It specifies CASSLWGGSGTTDTQYF.